This passage covers 7 T cell receptor beta chains from one sample sequenced in a study of spatial heterogeneity in lung cancer. General study results and limits: Tracking of tumor mutation counts was seen in expanded intratumoral alpha and beta TCR counts.

No antigen is known for these receptors. The sample's time point: sample taken at primary tumor resection. TCRdb itself ran the 5' RACE reads through MiXCR, one entry per CDR3 protein. The table includes about 7,900 distinct CDR3 sequences, roughly 7.5% detected once. The starting material was lung tumor tissue, obtained at surgery. These receptors all come from a female donor with early-stage non-small cell lung cancer.

Note on this clonotype: This beta chain is a stray read from a library made for alpha chains; its abundance is not meaningful. This chain links TRBV10-3 with TRBJ1-1; no clear D gene. The V gene's germline CDR1 is ENHRY and CDR2 SYGVKD. The V and J ends lost 0 bases and 2 bases respectively, with 4 bases between them. CDR3 length: 13 amino acids. CDR3 region: CAISESDNTEAFF. The CDR3 DNA reads TGTGCCATCAGTGAGTCGGACAACACTGAAGCTTTCTTT.

This clonotype was recorded many times. This beta chain lies outside the target of a library built for alpha chains; its clone size means little. The chain employs TRBV28 and TRBJ2-6, with D perhaps matching TRBD1 or TRBD2 (5 bases each). CDR1 and CDR2 (germline): MDHEN, SYDVKM. The germline V and J ends were trimmed by 8 bases and 0 bases, with 8 bases remaining between them. This CDR3 is 14 amino acids long. CDR3 sequence: CASGGRSGANVLTF. Written as DNA, the CDR3 is TGTGCCAGCGGGGGACGCTCTGGGGCCAACGTCCTGACTTTC.

This clonotype is medium-sized within its sample. This beta chain lies outside the target of a library built for alpha chains; its clone size means little. V is TRBV20-1 and J is TRBJ2-2, with 10 bases aligning to TRBD1. J gave up 3 bases and V 0 bases, and 1 base lay outside the gene matches. Germline V lookup: CDR1 DFQATT, CDR2 SNEGSKA (reference sequence). This CDR3 spans 15 amino acids. The CDR3 nucleotides read TGCAGTGCTAGAGAGGGGACAGGGGACACCGGGGAGCTGTTTTTT. It yields the protein CSAREGTGDTGELFF.

Points on this clonotype: This beta chain is off target for a library built for alpha chains, so its abundance means little. The gene calls are TRBV18 and TRBJ1-6; maybe TRBD1 (5 bases). Per germline, CDR1 KGHSH and CDR2 LQKENI. The CDR3 consists of 17 residues. The V end was cut by 1 base, the J end by 3 bases, with 13 bases between. The CDR3 spells CASSPQEYGGYNSPLHF. The CDR3 DNA sequence: TGTGCCAGCTCACCACAGGAATATGGGGGCTATAATTCACCCCTCCACTTT.

This clonotype showed up many times. This beta chain is an off-target read within a library intended for alpha chains, so its frequency means little. The V call is TRBV7-9, the J call TRBJ2-1, with a weak D call TRBD2 (5 bases). The CDR3 covers 14 residues. Germline V CDR1 and CDR2: SEHNR, FQNEAQ (reference sequence). V was clipped by 7 bases and J by 0 bases, with 10 bases between them. CDR3 loop: CASKRFSSYNEQFF. The CDR3 nucleotides are TGTGCCAGCAAGCGGTTTAGCTCCTACAATGAGCAGTTCTTC.

This clonotype occurred a few times. Because the library targeted alpha chains, this beta chain is an off-target read whose size means little. The chain carries TRBV3-1 and TRBJ1-1; the match to TRBD1 covers 8 bases. From germline, CDR1 is LGHDT and CDR2 YNNKEL (reference sequence). V lost 2 bases to trimming and J lost 9 bases; unmatched junction nucleotides: 5. CDR3 length: 13 residues. In DNA form, the CDR3 reads TGTGCCAGCAGCCAATTTGGACAGGGAAAAGCTTTCTTT. Amino acids: CASSQFGQGKAFF.

In its sample, this clonotype was seen many times. This beta chain is off target for a library built for alpha chains, so its abundance means little. This CDR3 is CSALLAAGGPGDTQYF. The DNA of the CDR3 is TGCAGTGCCCTCCTAGCAGCGGGAGGGCCCGGAGATACGCAGTATTTT. V is TRBV20-1 and J is TRBJ2-3; 10 nucleotides line up with TRBD2. Germline-derived CDR1 and CDR2 are DFQATT and SNEGSKA (reference sequence). The CDR3 totals 16 residues. V trimming: 6 bases; J trimming: 5 bases; junction bases outside the gene matches: 14.